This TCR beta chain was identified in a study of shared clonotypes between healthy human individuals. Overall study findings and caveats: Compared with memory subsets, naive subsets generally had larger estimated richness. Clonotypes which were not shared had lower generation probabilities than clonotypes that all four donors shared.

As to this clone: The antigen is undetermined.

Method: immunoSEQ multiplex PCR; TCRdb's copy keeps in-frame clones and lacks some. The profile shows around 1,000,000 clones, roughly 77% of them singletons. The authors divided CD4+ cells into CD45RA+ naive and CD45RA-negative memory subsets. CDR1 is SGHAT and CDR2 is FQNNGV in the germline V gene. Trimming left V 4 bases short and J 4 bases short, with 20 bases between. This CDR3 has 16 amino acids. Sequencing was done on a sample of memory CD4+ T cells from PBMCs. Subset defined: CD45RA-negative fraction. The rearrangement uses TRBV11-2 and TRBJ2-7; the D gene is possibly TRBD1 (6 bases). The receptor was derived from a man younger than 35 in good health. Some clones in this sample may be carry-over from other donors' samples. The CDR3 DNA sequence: TGTGCCAGCAGCTCGCCAGATGCACAGGGCAGGTACGAGCAGTACTTC. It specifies CASSSPDAQGRYEQYF.